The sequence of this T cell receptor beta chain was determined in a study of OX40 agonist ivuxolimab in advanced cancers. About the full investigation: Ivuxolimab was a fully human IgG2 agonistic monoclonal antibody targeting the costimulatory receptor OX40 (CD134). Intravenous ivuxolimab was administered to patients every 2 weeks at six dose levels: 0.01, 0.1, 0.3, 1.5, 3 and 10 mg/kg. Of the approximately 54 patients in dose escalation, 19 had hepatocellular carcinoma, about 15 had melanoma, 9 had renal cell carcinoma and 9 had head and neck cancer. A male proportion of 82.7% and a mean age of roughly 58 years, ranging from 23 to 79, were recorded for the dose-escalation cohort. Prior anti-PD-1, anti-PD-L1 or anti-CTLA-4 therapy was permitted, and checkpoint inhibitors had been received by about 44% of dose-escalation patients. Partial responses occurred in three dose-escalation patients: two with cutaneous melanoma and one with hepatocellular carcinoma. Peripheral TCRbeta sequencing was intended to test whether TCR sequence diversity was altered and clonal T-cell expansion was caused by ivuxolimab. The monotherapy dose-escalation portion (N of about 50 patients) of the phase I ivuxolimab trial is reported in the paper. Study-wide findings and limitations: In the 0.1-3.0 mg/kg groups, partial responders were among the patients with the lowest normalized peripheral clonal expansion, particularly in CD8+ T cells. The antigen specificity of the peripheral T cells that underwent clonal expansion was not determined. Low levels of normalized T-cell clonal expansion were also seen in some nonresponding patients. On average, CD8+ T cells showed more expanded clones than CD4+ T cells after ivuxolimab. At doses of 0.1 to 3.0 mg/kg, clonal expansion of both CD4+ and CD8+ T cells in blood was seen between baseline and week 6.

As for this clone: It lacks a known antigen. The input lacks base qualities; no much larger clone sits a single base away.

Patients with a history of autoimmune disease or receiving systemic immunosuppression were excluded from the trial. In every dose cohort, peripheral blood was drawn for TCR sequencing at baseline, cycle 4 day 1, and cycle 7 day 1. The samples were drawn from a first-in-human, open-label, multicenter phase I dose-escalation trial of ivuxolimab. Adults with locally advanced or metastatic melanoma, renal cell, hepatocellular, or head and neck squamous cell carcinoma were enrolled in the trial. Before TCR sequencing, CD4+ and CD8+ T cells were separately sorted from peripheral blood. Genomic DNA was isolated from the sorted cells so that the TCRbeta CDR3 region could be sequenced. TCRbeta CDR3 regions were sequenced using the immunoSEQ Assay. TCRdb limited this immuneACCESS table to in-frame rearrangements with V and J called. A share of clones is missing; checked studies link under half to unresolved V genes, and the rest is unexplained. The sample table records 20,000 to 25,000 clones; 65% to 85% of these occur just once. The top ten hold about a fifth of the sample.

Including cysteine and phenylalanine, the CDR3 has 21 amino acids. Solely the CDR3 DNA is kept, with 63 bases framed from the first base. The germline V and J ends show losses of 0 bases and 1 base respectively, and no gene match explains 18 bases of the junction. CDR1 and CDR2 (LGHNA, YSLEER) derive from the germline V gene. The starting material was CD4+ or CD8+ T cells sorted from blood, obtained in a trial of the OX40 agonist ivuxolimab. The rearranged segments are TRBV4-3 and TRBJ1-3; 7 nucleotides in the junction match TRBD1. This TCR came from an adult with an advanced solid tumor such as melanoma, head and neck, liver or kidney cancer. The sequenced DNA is TGCGCCAGCAGCCAAGATCGGGTGGGACAGTACGATCGAATTTCTGGAAACACCATATATTTT. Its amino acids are CASSQDRVGQYDRISGNTIYF.